The clone carrying this TCR beta chain has more than one count but fewer than ten. The sample comes from a study of regulatory T cells in long-lasting Graves disease. Time point specified: newly diagnosed GD, antithyroid drugs for less than 3 months. The authors made the TCR library using RNA they extracted from PBMCs. With 6 bases removed from V and 3 bases from J, the gap between germline ends came to 12 bases. This CDR3 has 13 residues. Germline CDR1 reads DFQATT; CDR2 reads SNEGSKA (reference sequence). Relying on iRepertoire HTBI primers and Arm-PCR of CDR3 regions, the team built TCR beta libraries. TCRdb independently ran MiXCR on the multiplex PCR reads; one entry per CDR3 protein. Seen here are 450,000 to 600,000 distinct CDR3 sequences, about 13% observed once, and the top ten hold 10%. Another study also made use of these data, one on T cells in Graves' hyperthyroidism and ophthalmopathy. That work adds: From stable hyperthyroidism, ophthalmopathy was set apart by a 13 V-J model.

This chain joins TRBV20-1 and TRBJ1-5; the D gene is possibly TRBD1 (5 bases). The source material was peripheral blood mononuclear cells (PBMCs), sampled at new diagnosis, from a patient treated with antithyroid drugs. This TCR was sampled from a man in his thirties or forties with Graves disease. CDR3 in DNA: TGCAGTGCCCAACGGGGCTACAATCAGCCCCAGCATTTT. This encodes CSAQRGYNQPQHF.